Included here is one T cell receptor beta chain sequence, with context. The target antigen is unknown. Sequencing was performed with immunoSEQ multiplex PCR; in TCRdb, only in-frame clones are kept and a portion is missing. The sample has more than 95,000 clones; around 85% are singletons. This entry belongs to a study of T cell responses to AZD1222 COVID-19 vaccine. General study points: The study reported that nearly half of spike-specific TCRs target unmutated variant regions. Donors were chiefly white British, with a greater number of females, and clonal diversity was perhaps underestimated. Once two AZD1222 doses were given, Spike-specific TCR breadth and depth went up. Baseline seropositivity characterized only a handful of AZD1222 recipients.

V trimming: 1 base; J trimming: 0 bases; junction bases outside the gene matches: 3. Germline V gives CDR1 KGHSY, CDR2 FQNENV. The CDR3 is 16 residues long. This specimen was peripheral blood, taken on day 0 of MenACWY control vaccination. This receptor was taken from an adult in good health. J is TRBJ1-2 and V is TRBV16; 9 bases are a match to TRBD1. DNA for the CDR3: TGTGCCAGCAGCCAATTACAGGGGGCGACTAACTATGGCTACACCTTC. It codes for CASSQLQGATNYGYTF.